This TCR beta chain was identified during a study of blood T cell repertoires in COVID-19 (dated by TCRdb to 2019 to 2021). Study-level background: The collaborator samples originated in the United States, Italy and Spain and spanned the acute and convalescent phases of COVID-19. The material from the prospective study consisted of cDNA or gDNA derived from T cells, B-cell-depleted T cells, or PBMCs. The dataset comprised deeply sampled blood TCRbeta repertoires from subjects exposed to, actively infected with, or recovered from COVID-19. The repertoires were released in a freely available public database intended as a resource for research on the immune response to SARS-CoV-2. Samples came from the ongoing ImmuneRACE study (first 160 participants) plus 1,254 subjects from 6 global collaborators. Nearly every sample came with metadata listing a de-identified subject ID, COVID-19 status, age in years and sex. HLA class I and class II types, where available, came from metadata supplied by the sample provider rather than from assay-based typing. Study-wide conclusions, independent of this receptor: How much clinical and demographic metadata was included differed by source and by participant, and the metadata was provided uncurated.

The germline V gene provides CDR1 SNHLY and CDR2 FYNNEI. The CDR3, from cysteine to phenylalanine, totals 13 residues. Only CDR3 DNA is held: 39 bases, read in frame from base 1. V drops 4 bases and J drops 4 bases, leaving 10 bases in between. In Seattle, one collaborating source enrolled patients while the infection was active and tracked those patients longitudinally over the course of disease. Each collaborating institution followed its own protocols to collect whole blood in K2EDTA tubes. Collaborator samples were shipped for TCRbeta analysis as frozen whole blood, isolated PBMCs, or DNA extracted from either sample type. The immunoSEQ Assay, a bias-controlled multiplex PCR, was used to amplify TCRbeta CDR3 regions from genomic DNA. Per the source publication's procedure: The number of nucleated cells in each sample was estimated from the amplification of reference gene primers within the assay. Sequence reads were collapsed and filtered to measure the absolute abundance of every unique TCRbeta CDR3 rearrangement. For each sample, productive Simpson clonality was calculated by taking the square root of Simpson's diversity index across productive rearrangements. The table was pulled from immuneACCESS by TCRdb, which kept in-frame rearrangements only. Such tables lose some clones; where checked, under half of the loss comes from unresolved V genes, and the rest has no known cause. V and J calls plus clone size are reproduced from that table; the DNA served to infer D and trimming. This sample is represented by approximately 210,000 clones; 85% to 95% of them were singletons. About 0.8% of the sample rests with the top ten.

Concerning this clone: No antigen is known for it. No base qualities exist here, and no much larger clone lies one base off it.

The receptor's source is a man aged 25 to 45 with COVID-19, enrolled during active disease. The V gene is TRBV2 and the J gene is TRBJ2-5, with an unclear D gene assignment. The sample was peripheral blood. The nucleotide sequence is given as TGTGCCAGCAGTGGTACTCGGGTAGAGACCCAGTACTTC. It codes for CASSGTRVETQYF.